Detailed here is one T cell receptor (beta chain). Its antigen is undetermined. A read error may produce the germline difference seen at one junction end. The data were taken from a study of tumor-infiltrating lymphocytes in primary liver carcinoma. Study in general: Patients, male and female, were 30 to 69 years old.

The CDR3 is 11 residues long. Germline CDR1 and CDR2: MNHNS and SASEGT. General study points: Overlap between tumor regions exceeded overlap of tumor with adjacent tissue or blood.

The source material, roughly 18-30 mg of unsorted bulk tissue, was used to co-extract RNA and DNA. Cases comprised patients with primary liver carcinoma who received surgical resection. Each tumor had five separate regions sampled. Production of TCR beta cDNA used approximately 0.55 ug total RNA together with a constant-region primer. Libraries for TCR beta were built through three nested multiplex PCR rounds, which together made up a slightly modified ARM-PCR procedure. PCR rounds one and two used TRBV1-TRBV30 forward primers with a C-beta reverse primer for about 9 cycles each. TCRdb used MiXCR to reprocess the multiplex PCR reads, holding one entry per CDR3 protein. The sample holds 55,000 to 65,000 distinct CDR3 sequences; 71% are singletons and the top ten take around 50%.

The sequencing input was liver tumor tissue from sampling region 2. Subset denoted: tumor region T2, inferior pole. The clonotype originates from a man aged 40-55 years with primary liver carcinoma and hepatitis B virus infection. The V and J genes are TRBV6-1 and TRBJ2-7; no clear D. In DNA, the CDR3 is TGTGACAGCAGTTTGAACTACGAGCAGTACTTC. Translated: CDSSLNYEQYF.